A selection of T cell receptor beta chains follows, all from one sample in a study of blood T cell repertoires in COVID-19. The data were produced by immunoSEQ multiplex PCR, yet TCRdb's version contains in-frame clones alone and is incomplete. The repertoire holds 40,000 to 60,000 clones, about nine tenths seen once, with 2.1% in the top ten. The sequencing sample was made of peripheral blood. These receptors were collected from a woman at least 80 years old with COVID-19, enrolled during active disease. Each CDR3 is given without its conserved first and last residue.

v_call	cdr3_aa
TRBV7-6	ASSLVGVGASEAF
TRBV2	ASSAGTGGTDTQY
TRBV2	ASSEGQSLVDGYT
TRBV6-5	ASSYVGGRGSEAF
TRBV5-8	ASSRAASSYNEQF
TRBV19	ASSMTGGTAEAF
TRBV5-5	ASSLNYGYT
TRBV20-1	SGYEETQY
TRBV5-1	ASSGLGLGDRENTEAF
TRBV9	ASSAEASGRLNEQY
TRBV2	ASSEAGGTQY
TRBV7-2	ASSLGGLFLSRAGELF
TRBV28	AGTQRGNRVPRT
TRBV18	ASSRMDSTEQY
TRBV6-5	ASRAPGNTIY